These 8 T cell receptor beta chains came from one sample sequenced in a study of shared clonotypes between healthy human individuals. The assay was immunoSEQ multiplex PCR, and TCRdb's table has in-frame clones only and misses some. The sample carries more than 550,000 clones, 92% recorded once. As defined, naive CD8 cells were CD45RO-negative and positively selected for CCR7, with terminally differentiated effector memory CD45RA+ cells excluded. Sequences were obtained from naive CD8+ T cells sorted from blood. These receptor sequences come from a man aged 25-45 years in good health.

This clone was seen a few times. The gene calls are TRBV9 and TRBJ1-2, with 8 nucleotides matching TRBD1. The CDR3 is 16 amino acids. The germline V gene has CDR1 SGDLS and CDR2 YYNGEE. V dropped 0 bases and J dropped 3; count of bases not matched to a gene: 7. For the CDR3, the DNA is TGTGCCAGCAGCGTAGCTCGGCAGGGGGCGTACTATGGCTACACCTTC. It specifies CASSVARQGAYYGYTF.

V is TRBV7-6 and J is TRBJ2-1, with 7 bases that match TRBD1. Looked up from germline, CDR1 is SGHVS and CDR2 is FNYEAQ. The CDR3 sequence is 15 residues long. With V trimmed by 3 bases and J by 2 bases, 4 bases remained unmatched. The CDR3 bases are TGTGCCAGCAGCTTGAGGGACAGTCCCTACAATGAGCAGTTCTTC. Protein: CASSLRDSPYNEQFF.

The CDR3 protein is CASSFRSYEQYF. The CDR3 nucleotides are TGTGCCAGCAGCTTTCGTAGCTACGAGCAGTACTTC. J is TRBJ2-7 and V is TRBV7-2; D unclear. CDR1 is SGHTA, CDR2 FQGNSA, per germline. This CDR3 has 12 amino acids. The V and J ends lost 3 bases and 3 bases respectively, with 6 bases between them.

This chain connects TRBV29-1 to TRBJ2-1; 10 nucleotides line up with TRBD2. CDR3 length equals 17 residues. Trimming took 0 bases from V and 4 from J; bases not matched to a gene: 9. Germline CDR1 reads SQVTM; CDR2 reads ANQGSEA. The CDR3 loop reads CSVEDPELAGAYNEQFF. For the CDR3, the DNA is TGCAGCGTTGAAGATCCCGAGCTAGCGGGGGCATACAATGAGCAGTTCTTC.

The chain employs TRBV2 and TRBJ2-7; 9 positions agree with TRBD1. The germline V gene encodes CDR1 SNHLY and CDR2 FYNNEI. V trimming: 8 bases; J trimming: 5 bases; junction bases outside the gene matches: 10. This CDR3 spans 14 amino acids. The CDR3 DNA reads TGTGCCAGCGCTCTCGGACAGGGGTTCCACGAGCAGTACTTC. It translates to CASALGQGFHEQYF.

The CDR3 is CASIRRNEQFF. CDR3 nucleotides: TGTGCCAGCATCCGTCGAAATGAGCAGTTCTTC. V usage is TRBV2 and J usage is TRBJ2-1; D gene uncertain. The V gene lost 7 bases and the J gene lost 7 bases, with 8 bases spanning the gap. Per the germline V gene, CDR1 is SNHLY and CDR2 is FYNNEI. The CDR3 totals 11 residues. Filled out from reference TRBV2 and TRBJ2-1, the complete variable domain reads EPEVTQTPSHQVTQMGQEVILRCVPISNHLYFYWYRQILGQKVEFLVSFYNNEISEKSEIFDDQFSVERPDGSNFTLKIRSTKLEDSAMYFCASIRRNEQFFGPGTRLTVL.

The chain is built from TRBV13 and TRBJ2-7; D unresolved. The length of the CDR3 is 15 residues. The germline V and J ends were trimmed by 3 bases and 2 bases, with 14 bases remaining between them. CDR1 is PRHDT and CDR2 is FYEKMQ in the germline V gene (reference sequence). The DNA for the CDR3 is TGTGCCAGCAGCTTGAGAGAGACCAAACCCTACGAGCAGTACTTC. Translating it yields CASSLRETKPYEQYF.

This chain joins TRBV27 and TRBJ1-4; 9 bases are shared with TRBD1. The CDR3 runs 16 residues. The germline V gene encodes CDR1 MNHEY and CDR2 SMNVEV (reference sequence). V shed 6 bases, J shed 2 bases, and the junction held 7 bases outside the gene matches. In DNA form, the CDR3 reads TGTGCCAGCAGGGAGGACAGGGGAGCGACTAATGAAAAACTGTTTTTT. Translation: CASREDRGATNEKLFF.